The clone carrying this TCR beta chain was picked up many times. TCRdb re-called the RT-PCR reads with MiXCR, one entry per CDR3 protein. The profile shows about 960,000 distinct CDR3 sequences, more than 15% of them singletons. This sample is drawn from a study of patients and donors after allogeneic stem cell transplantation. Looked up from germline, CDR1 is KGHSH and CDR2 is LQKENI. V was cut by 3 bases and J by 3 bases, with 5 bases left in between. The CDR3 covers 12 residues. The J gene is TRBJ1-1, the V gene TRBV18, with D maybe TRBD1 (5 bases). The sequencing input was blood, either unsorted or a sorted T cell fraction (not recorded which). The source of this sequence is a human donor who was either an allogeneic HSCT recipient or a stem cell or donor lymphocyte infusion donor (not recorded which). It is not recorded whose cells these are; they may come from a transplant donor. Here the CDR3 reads CASSPGDTEAFF. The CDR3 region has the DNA TGTGCCAGCTCACCGGGGGACACTGAAGCTTTCTTT.